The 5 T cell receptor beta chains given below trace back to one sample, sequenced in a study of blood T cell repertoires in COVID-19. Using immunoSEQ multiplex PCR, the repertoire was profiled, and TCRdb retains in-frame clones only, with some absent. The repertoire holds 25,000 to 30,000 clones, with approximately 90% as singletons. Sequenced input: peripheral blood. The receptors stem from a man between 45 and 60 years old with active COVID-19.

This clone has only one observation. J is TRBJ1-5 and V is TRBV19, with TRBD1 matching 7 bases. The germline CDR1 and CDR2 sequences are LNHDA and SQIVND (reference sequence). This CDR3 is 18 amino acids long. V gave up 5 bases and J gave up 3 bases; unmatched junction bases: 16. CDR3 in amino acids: CASSLPAGSGGTNQPQHF. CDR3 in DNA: TGTGCCAGTAGTCTCCCGGCGGGGTCAGGGGGGACCAATCAGCCCCAGCATTTT.

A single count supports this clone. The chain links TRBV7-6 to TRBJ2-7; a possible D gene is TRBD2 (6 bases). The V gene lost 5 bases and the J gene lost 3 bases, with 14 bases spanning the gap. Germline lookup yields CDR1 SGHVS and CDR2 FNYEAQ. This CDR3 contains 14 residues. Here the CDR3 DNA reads TGTGCCAGCAGCCCGAACCAGGGAGGCTACGAGCAGTACTTC. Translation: CASSPNQGGYEQYF.

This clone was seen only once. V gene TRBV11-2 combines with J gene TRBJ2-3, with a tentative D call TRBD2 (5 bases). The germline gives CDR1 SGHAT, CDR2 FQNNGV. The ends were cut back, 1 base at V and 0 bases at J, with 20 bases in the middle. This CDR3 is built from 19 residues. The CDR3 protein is CASSLGTGTPRPSTDTQYF. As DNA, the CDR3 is TGTGCCAGCAGCTTAGGGACTGGCACACCCCGCCCTAGCACAGATACGCAGTATTTT. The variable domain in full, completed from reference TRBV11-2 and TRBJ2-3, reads EAGVAQSPRYKIIEKRQSVAFWCNPISGHATLYWYQQILGQGPKLLIQFQNNGVVDDSQLPKDRFSAERLKGVDSTLKIQPAKLEDSAVYLCASSLGTGTPRPSTDTQYFGPGTRLTVL.

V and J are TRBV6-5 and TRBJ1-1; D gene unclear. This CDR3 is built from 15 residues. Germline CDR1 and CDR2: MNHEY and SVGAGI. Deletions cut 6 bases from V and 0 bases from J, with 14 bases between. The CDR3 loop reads CASRQTPGMNTEAFF. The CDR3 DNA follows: TGTGCCAGCAGACAGACGCCCGGGATGAACACTGAAGCTTTCTTT.

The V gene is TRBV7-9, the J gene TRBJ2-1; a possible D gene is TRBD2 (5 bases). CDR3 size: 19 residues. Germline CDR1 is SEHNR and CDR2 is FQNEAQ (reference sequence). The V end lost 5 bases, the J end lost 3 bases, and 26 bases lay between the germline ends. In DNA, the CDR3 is TGTGCCAGCAGCCCGCCGTTGAGGGCTAGGGATTACTACTACAATGAGCAGTTCTTC. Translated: CASSPPLRARDYYYNEQFF.